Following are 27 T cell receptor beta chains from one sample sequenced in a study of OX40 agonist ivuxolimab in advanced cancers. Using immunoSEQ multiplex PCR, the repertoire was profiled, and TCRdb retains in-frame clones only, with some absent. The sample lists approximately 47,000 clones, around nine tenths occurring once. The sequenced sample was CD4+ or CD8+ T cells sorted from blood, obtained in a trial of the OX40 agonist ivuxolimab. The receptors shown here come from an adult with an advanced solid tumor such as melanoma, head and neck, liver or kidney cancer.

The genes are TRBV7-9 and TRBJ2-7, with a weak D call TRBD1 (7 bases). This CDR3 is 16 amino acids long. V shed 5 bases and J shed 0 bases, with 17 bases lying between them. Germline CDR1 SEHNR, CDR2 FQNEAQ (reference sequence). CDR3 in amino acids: CASSPQGGGDSYEQYV. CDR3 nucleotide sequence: TGTGCCAGCAGCCCCCAGGGGGGCGGGGACTCCTACGAGCAGTACGTC.

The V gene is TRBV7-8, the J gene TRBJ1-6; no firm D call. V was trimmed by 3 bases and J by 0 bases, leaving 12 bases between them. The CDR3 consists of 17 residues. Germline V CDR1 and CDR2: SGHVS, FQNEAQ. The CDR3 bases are TGTGCCAGCAGCTTCCGCCCGGGCAGCTCCTATAATTCACCCCTCCACTTT. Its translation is CASSFRPGSSYNSPLHF.

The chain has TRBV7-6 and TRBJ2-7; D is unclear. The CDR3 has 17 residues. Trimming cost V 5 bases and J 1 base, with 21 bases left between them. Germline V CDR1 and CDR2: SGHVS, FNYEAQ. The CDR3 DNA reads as TGTGCCAGCAGCCCTGTCCCCACTGGCTTGGTTTCCTACGAGCAGTACGTC. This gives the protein CASSPVPTGLVSYEQYV.

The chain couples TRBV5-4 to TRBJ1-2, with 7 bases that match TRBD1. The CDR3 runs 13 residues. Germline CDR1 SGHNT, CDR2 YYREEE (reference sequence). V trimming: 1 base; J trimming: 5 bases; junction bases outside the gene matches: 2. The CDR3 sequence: CASSLNRGYGYTF. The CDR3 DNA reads TGTGCCAGCAGCTTGAACAGGGGTTATGGCTACACCTTC.

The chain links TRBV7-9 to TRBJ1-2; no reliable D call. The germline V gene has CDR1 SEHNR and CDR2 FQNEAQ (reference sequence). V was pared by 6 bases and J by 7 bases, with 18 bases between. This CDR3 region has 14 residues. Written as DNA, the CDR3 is TGTGCCAGCAGTTATCTGAAGAGCCTGGGTGGCTACACCTTC. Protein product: CASSYLKSLGGYTF. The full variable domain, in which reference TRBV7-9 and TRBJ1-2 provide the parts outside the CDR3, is DTGVSQNPRHKITKRGQNVTFRCDPISEHNRLYWYRQTLGQGPEFLTYFQNEAQLEKSRLLSDRFSAERPKGSFSTLEIQRTEQGDSAMYLCASSYLKSLGGYTFGSGTRLTVV.

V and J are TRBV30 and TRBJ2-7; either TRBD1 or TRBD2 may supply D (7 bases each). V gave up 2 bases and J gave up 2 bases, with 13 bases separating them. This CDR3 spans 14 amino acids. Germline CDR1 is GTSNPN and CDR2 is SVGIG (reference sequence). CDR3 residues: CAWSPAGGAYEQYF. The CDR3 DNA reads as TGTGCCTGGAGTCCGGCAGGGGGGGCCTACGAGCAGTACTTC.

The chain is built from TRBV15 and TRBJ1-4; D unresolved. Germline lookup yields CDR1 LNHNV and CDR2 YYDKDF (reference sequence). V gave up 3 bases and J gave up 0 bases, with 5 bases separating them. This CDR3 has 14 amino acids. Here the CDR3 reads CATSSFATNEKLFF. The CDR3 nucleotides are TGTGCCACCAGCAGTTTCGCAACTAATGAAAAACTGTTTTTT.

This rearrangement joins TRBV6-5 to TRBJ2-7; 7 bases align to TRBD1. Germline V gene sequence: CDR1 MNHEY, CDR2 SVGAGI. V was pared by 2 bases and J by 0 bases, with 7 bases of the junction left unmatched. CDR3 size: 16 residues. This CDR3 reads CASSYQGTVSSYEQYF. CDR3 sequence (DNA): TGTGCCAGCAGTTACCAAGGGACAGTGAGCTCCTACGAGCAGTACTTC.

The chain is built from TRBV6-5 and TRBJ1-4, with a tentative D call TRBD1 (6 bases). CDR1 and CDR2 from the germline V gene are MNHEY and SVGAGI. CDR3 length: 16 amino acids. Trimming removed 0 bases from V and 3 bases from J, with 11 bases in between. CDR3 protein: CASSYSMGAANEKLFF. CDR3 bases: TGTGCCAGCAGTTACTCGATGGGGGCGGCTAATGAAAAACTGTTTTTT.

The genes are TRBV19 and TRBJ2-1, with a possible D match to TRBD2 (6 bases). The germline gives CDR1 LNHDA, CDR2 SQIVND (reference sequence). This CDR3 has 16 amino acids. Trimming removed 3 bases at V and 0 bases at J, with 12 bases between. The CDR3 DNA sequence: TGTGCCAGTAGTATTGTGGAGGGCTACTCCTACAATGAGCAGTTCTTC. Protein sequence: CASSIVEGYSYNEQFF.

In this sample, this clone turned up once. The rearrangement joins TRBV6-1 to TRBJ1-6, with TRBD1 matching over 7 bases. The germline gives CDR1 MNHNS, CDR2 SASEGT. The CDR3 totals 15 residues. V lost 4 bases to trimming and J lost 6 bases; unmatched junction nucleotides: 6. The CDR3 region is CASSATGVFNSPLHF. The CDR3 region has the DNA TGTGCCAGCAGTGCAACAGGGGTGTTTAATTCACCCCTCCACTTT.

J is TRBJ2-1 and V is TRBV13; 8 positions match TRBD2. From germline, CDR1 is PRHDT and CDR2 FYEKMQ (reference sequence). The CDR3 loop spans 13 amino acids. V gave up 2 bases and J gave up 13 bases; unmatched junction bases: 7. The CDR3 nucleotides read TGTGCCAGCAGCTTACGGGTGGCGGGGGGCCAGTTCTTC. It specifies CASSLRVAGGQFF.

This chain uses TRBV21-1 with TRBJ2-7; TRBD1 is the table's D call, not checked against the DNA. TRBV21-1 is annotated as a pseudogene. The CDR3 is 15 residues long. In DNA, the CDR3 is TGTGCCAGCAGCTTAAGGGGACAGGGGGCTAGGGAGCAGTACTTC. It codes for CASSLRGQGAREQYF.

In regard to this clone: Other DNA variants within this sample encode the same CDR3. Written as DNA, the CDR3 is TGTGCCAGCAGTTCTCTAGCGCCCGGGGAGCTGTTTTTT. It translates to CASSSLAPGELFF. V is TRBV6-5 and J is TRBJ2-2; D perhaps matches TRBD2 (6 bases). This CDR3 contains 13 residues. Germline values: CDR1 MNHEY, CDR2 SVGAGI. V was clipped by 4 bases and J by 6 bases, with 9 bases between them.

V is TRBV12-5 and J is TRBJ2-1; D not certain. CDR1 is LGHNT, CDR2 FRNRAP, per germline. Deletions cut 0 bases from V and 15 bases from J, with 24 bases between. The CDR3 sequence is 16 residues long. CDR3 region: CASGLVLAEPEPVPFF. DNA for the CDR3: TGTGCTAGTGGTTTGGTTTTGGCGGAGCCGGAACCAGTCCCGTTCTTC.

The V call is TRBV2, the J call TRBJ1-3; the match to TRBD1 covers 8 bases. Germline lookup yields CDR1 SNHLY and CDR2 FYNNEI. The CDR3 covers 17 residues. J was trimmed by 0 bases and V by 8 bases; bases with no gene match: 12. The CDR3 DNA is TGTGCCAGCTTTTCAACAGGGGGTGATTACTCTGGAAACACCATATATTTT. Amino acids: CASFSTGGDYSGNTIYF.

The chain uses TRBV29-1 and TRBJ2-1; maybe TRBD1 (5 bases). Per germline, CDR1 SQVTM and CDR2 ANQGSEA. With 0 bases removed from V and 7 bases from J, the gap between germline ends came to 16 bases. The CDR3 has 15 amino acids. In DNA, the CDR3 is TGCAGCGTTGAAGATCCACAGGCGACCTGGAATGAGCAGTTCTTC. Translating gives CSVEDPQATWNEQFF.

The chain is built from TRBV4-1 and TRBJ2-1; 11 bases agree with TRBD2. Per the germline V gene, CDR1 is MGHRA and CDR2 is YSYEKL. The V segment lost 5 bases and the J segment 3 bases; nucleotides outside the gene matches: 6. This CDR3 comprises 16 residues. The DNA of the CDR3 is TGCGCCAGCAGCTTTTCTCTAGCGGGGGGCTACAATGAGCAGTTCTTC. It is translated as CASSFSLAGGYNEQFF.

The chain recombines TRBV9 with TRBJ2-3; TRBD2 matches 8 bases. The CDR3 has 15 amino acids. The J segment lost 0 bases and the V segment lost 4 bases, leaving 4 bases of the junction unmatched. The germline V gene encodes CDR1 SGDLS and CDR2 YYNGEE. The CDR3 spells CASSPGGASTDTQYF. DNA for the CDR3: TGTGCCAGCAGCCCGGGGGGGGCGAGCACAGATACGCAGTATTTT.

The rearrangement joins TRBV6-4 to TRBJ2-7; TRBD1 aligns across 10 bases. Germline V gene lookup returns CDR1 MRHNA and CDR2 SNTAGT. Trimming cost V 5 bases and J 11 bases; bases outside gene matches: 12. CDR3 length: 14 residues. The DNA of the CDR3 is TGTGCCAGCAGTCCTCCGGACAGGGGGAGGAAAAAGTACGTC. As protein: CASSPPDRGRKKYV.

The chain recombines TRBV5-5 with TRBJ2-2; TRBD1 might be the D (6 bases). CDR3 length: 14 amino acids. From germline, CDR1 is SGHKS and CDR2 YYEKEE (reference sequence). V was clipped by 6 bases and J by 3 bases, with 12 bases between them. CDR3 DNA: TGTGCCAGCAAGCAGGGGCCGGACACCGGGGAGCTGTTTTTT. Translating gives CASKQGPDTGELFF. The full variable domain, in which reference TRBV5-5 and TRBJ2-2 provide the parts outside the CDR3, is DAGVTQSPTHLIKTRGQQVTLRCSPISGHKSVSWYQQVLGQGPQFIFQYYEKEERGRGNFPDRFSARQFPNYSSELNVNALLLGDSALYLCASKQGPDTGELFFGEGSRLTVL.

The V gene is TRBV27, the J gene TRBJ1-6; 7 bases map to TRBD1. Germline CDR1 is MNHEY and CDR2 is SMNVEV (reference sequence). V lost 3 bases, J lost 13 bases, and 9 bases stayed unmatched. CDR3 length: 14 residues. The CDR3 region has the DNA TGTGCCAGCAGTTTGGGGGCAGGGGGATTTCCCCTCCACTTT. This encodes CASSLGAGGFPLHF.

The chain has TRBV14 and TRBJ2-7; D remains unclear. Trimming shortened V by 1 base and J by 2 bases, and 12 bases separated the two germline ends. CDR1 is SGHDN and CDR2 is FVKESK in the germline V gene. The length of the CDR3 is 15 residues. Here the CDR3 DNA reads TGTGCCAGCAGCCAAGGTCTCTACAGTGCCTACGAGCAGTACTTC. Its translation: CASSQGLYSAYEQYF.

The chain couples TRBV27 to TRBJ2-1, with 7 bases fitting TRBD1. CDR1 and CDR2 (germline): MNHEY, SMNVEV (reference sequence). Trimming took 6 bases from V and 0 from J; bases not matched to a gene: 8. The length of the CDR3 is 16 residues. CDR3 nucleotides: TGTGCCAGCAGGGAAGATGGGACAGACTCCTACAATGAGCAGTTCTTC. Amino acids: CASREDGTDSYNEQFF.

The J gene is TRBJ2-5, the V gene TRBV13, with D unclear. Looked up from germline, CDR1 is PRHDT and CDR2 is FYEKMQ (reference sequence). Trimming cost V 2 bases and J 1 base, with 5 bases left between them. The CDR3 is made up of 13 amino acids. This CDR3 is CASSLYSQETQYF. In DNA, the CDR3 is TGTGCCAGCAGCTTATACAGCCAAGAGACCCAGTACTTC.

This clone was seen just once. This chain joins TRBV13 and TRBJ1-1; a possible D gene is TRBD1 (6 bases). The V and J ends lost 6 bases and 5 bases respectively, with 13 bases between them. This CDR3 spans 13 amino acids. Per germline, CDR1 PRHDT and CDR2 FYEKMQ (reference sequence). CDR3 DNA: TGTGCCAGCAGTTCCACAGGGATTACTGAAGCTTTCTTT. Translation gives CASSSTGITEAFF.

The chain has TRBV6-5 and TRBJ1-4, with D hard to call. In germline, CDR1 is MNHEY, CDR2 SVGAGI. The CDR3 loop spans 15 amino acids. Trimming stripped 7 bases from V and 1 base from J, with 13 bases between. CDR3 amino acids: CASIDRDRTNEKLFF. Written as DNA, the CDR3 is TGTGCCAGCATCGACCGAGATAGAACTAATGAAAAACTGTTTTTT.